A single sample is the source of the 17 T cell receptor beta chains below, sequenced in a study of cytomegalovirus exposure and HLA in healthy donors. The PCR employed 60 Vbeta primers together with 13 Jbeta primers. Produced via immunoSEQ multiplex PCR; TCRdb's table is partial and in-frame only. The repertoire holds around 150,000 clones, over 60% seen once, with 0.55% to 0.8% in the top ten. The source material was PBMCs. Receptors were obtained from a male donor in good health and CMV-seronegative.

The rearrangement joins TRBV7-2 to TRBJ2-5, with 7 bases aligning to TRBD1. Germline CDR1 is SGHTA and CDR2 is FQGNSA. The CDR3 spans 14 residues. The J segment lost 4 bases and the V segment lost 1 base, leaving 3 bases of the junction unmatched. CDR3 protein: CASSLERGPETQYF. The DNA for the CDR3 is TGTGCCAGCAGCTTAGAAAGGGGGCCAGAGACCCAGTACTTC. The full variable domain, its missing parts supplied by reference TRBV7-2 and TRBJ2-5, is GAGVSQSPSNKVTEKGKDVELRCDPISGHTALYWYRQSLGQGLEFLIYFQGNSAPDKSGLPSDRFSAERTGGSVSTLTIQRTQQEDSAVYLCASSLERGPETQYFGPGTRLLVL.

V and J are TRBV7-2 and TRBJ2-3, with a tentative D call TRBD1 (6 bases). This CDR3 comprises 13 residues. The V and J ends lost 7 bases and 10 bases respectively, with 18 bases between them. From germline, CDR1 is SGHTA and CDR2 FQGNSA. Here the CDR3 DNA reads TGTGCCAGCACCCAACAGGCAGGGGTTGCGCAGTATTTT. The encoded protein is CASTQQAGVAQYF.

This clone was seen a few times. This rearrangement joins TRBV30 to TRBJ1-1; 7 positions match TRBD1. Unmatched junction bases numbered 7, after V lost 1 base and J lost 2 bases. The CDR3 runs to 15 residues. Germline CDR1 GTSNPN, CDR2 SVGIG (reference sequence). The CDR3 reads CAWSALQGINTEAFF. The CDR3 DNA reads TGTGCCTGGAGTGCCCTACAGGGGATCAACACTGAAGCTTTCTTT.

The chain recombines TRBV4-3 with TRBJ2-7; 8 positions match TRBD2. The CDR3 is 16 residues long. The ends lost 4 bases at V and 2 bases at J; junction bases unmatched: 10. Germline assignment: CDR1 LGHNA and CDR2 YSLEER. Here the CDR3 DNA reads TGCGCCAGCAGCCCCGCTGGCAGCGGGGGAACCTACGAGCAGTACTTC. Amino acid sequence: CASSPAGSGGTYEQYF.

This chain uses TRBV19 with TRBJ2-3, with 9 bases aligning to TRBD1. The CDR3 has 14 residues. Germline loops: CDR1 LNHDA, CDR2 SQIVND (reference sequence). Unmatched junction bases numbered 5, after V lost 6 bases and J lost 4 bases. In nucleotides, the CDR3 is TGTGCCAGTAGCCCGGGACAGGGTGCAGATACGCAGTATTTT. Translating gives CASSPGQGADTQYF.

The chain employs TRBV7-2 and TRBJ2-1; tentative D call: TRBD1 (6 bases). Germline loops: CDR1 SGHTA, CDR2 FQGNSA. V was trimmed by 4 bases and J by 5 bases, leaving 9 bases between them. This CDR3 is 13 amino acids long. CDR3 protein: CASSYNRDNEQFF. The DNA of the CDR3 is TGTGCCAGCAGCTATAACAGGGACAATGAGCAGTTCTTC.

The V gene is TRBV7-2, the J gene TRBJ2-2; the match to TRBD2 covers 9 bases. The ends lost 10 bases at V and 4 bases at J; junction bases unmatched: 16. CDR1 is SGHTA, CDR2 FQGNSA, per germline. The CDR3 runs 17 residues. Here the CDR3 DNA reads TGTGCCACCGAGCCCCCCCTTTGGCGGGGGGGCACCGGGGAGCTGTTTTTT. Its translation is CATEPPLWRGGTGELFF.

The J gene is TRBJ2-1, the V gene TRBV15; 8 bases are shared with TRBD2. The trim removed 9 bases at V and 7 bases at J, leaving 11 bases unmatched. Germline V gene data show CDR1 as LNHNV and CDR2 as YYDKDF (reference sequence). The CDR3 is made up of 14 amino acids. The CDR3 region has the DNA TGTGCCACTGTCGGGACTAGAACTGGGAATGAGCAGTTCTTC. This encodes CATVGTRTGNEQFF.

V usage is TRBV7-9 and J usage is TRBJ2-7; D not certain. CDR3 length: 12 residues. Deletions cut 7 bases from V and 2 bases from J, with 9 bases between. The germline gives CDR1 SEHNR, CDR2 FQNEAQ (reference sequence). For the CDR3, the DNA is TGTGCCAGCACCCAAAATGCCTACGAGCAGTACTTC. The encoded protein is CASTQNAYEQYF.

This chain links TRBV10-3 with TRBJ2-5; a weak D match, TRBD1 (7 bases). Trimming pared 4 bases from V and 5 bases from J, leaving 8 bases between. The CDR3 length is 12 residues. Germline values: CDR1 ENHRY, CDR2 SYGVKD. The CDR3, as DNA: TGTGCCATCAGTGCAGGGGGGGAGACCCAGTACTTC. This translates into CAISAGGETQYF.

The rearrangement joins TRBV2 to TRBJ1-6; TRBD1 aligns across 8 bases. The germline gives CDR1 SNHLY, CDR2 FYNNEI. The CDR3 is 16 residues long. Losses at the gene ends were 4 bases for V and 7 bases for J; bases not matched to a gene: 9. The CDR3 nucleotides read TGTGCCAGCAGTGCCGGACAGGGAGGAGGAAATTCACCCCTCCACTTT. Protein sequence: CASSAGQGGGNSPLHF.

The chain employs TRBV7-9 and TRBJ2-1; possibly TRBD2 for D (6 bases). The CDR3 covers 12 residues. Deletions cut 1 base from V and 14 bases from J, with 12 bases between. Looked up from germline, CDR1 is SEHNR and CDR2 is FQNEAQ (reference sequence). The CDR3 reads CASSLVAGREFF. The CDR3 DNA follows: TGTGCCAGCAGCTTAGTGGCGGGGCGGGAGTTCTTC. The variable domain in full, completed from reference TRBV7-9 and TRBJ2-1, reads DTGVSQNPRHKITKRGQNVTFRCDPISEHNRLYWYRQTLGQGPEFLTYFQNEAQLEKSRLLSDRFSAERPKGSFSTLEIQRTEQGDSAMYLCASSLVAGREFFGPGTRLTVL.

The J gene is TRBJ2-1, the V gene TRBV29-1; the D gene is possibly TRBD1 (7 bases). The V gene lost 4 bases and the J gene lost 1 base, with 14 bases spanning the gap. CDR1 and CDR2 (germline): SQVTM, ANQGSEA. The CDR3 covers 15 residues. This CDR3 reads CSVGQGGLSYNEQFF. The DNA for the CDR3 is TGCAGCGTTGGTCAGGGGGGCTTGTCCTACAATGAGCAGTTCTTC.

This chain links TRBV7-9 with TRBJ2-2, with 10 bases fitting TRBD2. V was clipped by 5 bases and J by 7 bases; unmatched bases: 7. The CDR3 sequence is 15 residues long. The germline gives CDR1 SEHNR, CDR2 FQNEAQ (reference sequence). In DNA, the CDR3 is TGTGCCAGCAGCGATCTAGCGGGGGCAGGCGGGGAGCTGTTTTTT. This encodes CASSDLAGAGGELFF.

This clone was counted only a few times. The chain carries TRBV6-4 and TRBJ2-1, with TRBD2 matching over 12 bases. The CDR3 is 15 amino acids. V was clipped by 4 bases and J by 8 bases; unmatched bases: 6. Germline-derived CDR1 and CDR2 are MRHNA and SNTAGT. This CDR3 is CASSGSTSGSDEQFF. Written as DNA, the CDR3 is TGTGCCAGCAGTGGATCGACTAGCGGGAGTGATGAGCAGTTCTTC.

This sequence joins TRBV13 and TRBJ1-2, with 9 bases that match TRBD1. The junction had 1 base not matched to a gene; V was cut back by 2 bases and J by 3 bases. The CDR3 is 14 amino acids. Germline lookup yields CDR1 PRHDT and CDR2 FYEKMQ (reference sequence). CDR3 DNA sequence: TGTGCCAGCAGCTTAACAGGGGGCGACTATGGCTACACCTTC. Its translation: CASSLTGGDYGYTF.

The J gene is TRBJ2-3, the V gene TRBV6-6; 12 bases match TRBD2. V shed 6 bases and J 3 bases; nucleotides not matched to a gene: 4. This CDR3 has 15 amino acids. Germline-derived CDR1 and CDR2 are MNHNY and SVGAGI (reference sequence). DNA for the CDR3: TGTGCCAGCAGGCTAGCGGGGGGGCGAACAGATACGCAGTATTTT. Residues: CASRLAGGRTDTQYF.